The clone carrying this TCR beta chain showed up just a few times. The sample belongs to a study of blood T cells in healthy people across ages. Together with a sample-barcoded 5' primer, a J-beta primer mix was included in a second PCR lasting roughly 6 to 12 cycles. TCRdb used MiXCR to reprocess the 5' RACE reads, holding one entry per CDR3 protein. This table holds 600,000 to 1,000,000 distinct CDR3 sequences, 25% found once. Germline values: CDR1 DFQATT, CDR2 SNEGSKA (reference sequence). Trimming left V 6 bases short and J 3 bases short, with 12 bases between. There are 12 residues in the CDR3. These data were likewise used in another study, on T cells of mothers and their children. According to that study: RNA that had been extracted went wholly into cDNA synthesis, at around 1.6 ug per 15 ul.

This rearrangement joins TRBV20-1 to TRBJ2-7; a possible D gene is TRBD1 (5 bases). Sequencing input: blood. The TCR comes from a boy aged 10-17 years in good health. CDR3 coding DNA: TGCAGTGCCCTGGGGCGGTTCTACGAGCAGTACTTC. It yields the protein CSALGRFYEQYF.